The next 28 T cell receptor beta chains were all read from a single sample in a study of chemoradiotherapy in HPV16-positive cancers. Sequenced by immunoSEQ multiplex PCR; TCRdb stores in-frame clones only, minus some. The table lists 6,000 to 7,500 clones, 75% to 95% of them singletons. The starting material was blood, obtained from a patient who underwent chemoradiotherapy. All receptors derive from a human donor with HPV-associated anogenital cancer.

The gene calls are TRBV15 and TRBJ2-2; no clear D. Germline CDR1 reads LNHNV; CDR2 reads YYDKDF (reference sequence). Trimming removed 8 bases from V and 7 bases from J, with 8 bases in between. The CDR3 contains 11 residues. The CDR3 DNA reads TGTGCCACCGGGTTGGGCGGGGAGCTGTTTTTT. This encodes CATGLGGELFF.

The chain is built from TRBV5-6 and TRBJ1-2; perhaps TRBD1 as D (6 bases). Germline V lookup: CDR1 SGHDT, CDR2 YYEEEE. The CDR3 totals 14 residues. V lost 0 bases to trimming and J lost 6 bases, with 12 bases between them. The CDR3 DNA is TGTGCCAGCAGCTTGGGGCAGGGGAGCGATGGCTACACCTTC. Translated, it gives CASSLGQGSDGYTF.

V and J are TRBV6-1 and TRBJ2-1; TRBD2 agrees at 12 bases. V dropped 6 bases and J dropped 12; count of bases not matched to a gene: 9. The CDR3 is 14 residues long. Germline CDR1 MNHNS, CDR2 SASEGT. DNA of the CDR3: TGTGCCAGCAGCCAATTAACTAGCGGGAGGTCGCAGTTCTTC. It codes for CASSQLTSGRSQFF.

The chain employs TRBV19 and TRBJ1-4; the D gene is possibly TRBD1 (6 bases). CDR1 and CDR2 from the germline V gene are LNHDA and SQIVND (reference sequence). This CDR3 has 15 amino acids. Trimming took off 4 bases at V and 0 bases at J, with 9 bases between the two ends. CDR3 amino acids: CASSTRQATNEKLFF. Here the CDR3 DNA reads TGTGCCAGTAGTACTCGACAGGCAACTAATGAAAAACTGTTTTTT.

This clone is a singleton in its sample. This sequence joins TRBV6-1 and TRBJ2-1; 8 positions agree with TRBD1. This CDR3 spans 16 amino acids. Germline loops: CDR1 MNHNS, CDR2 SASEGT. The V gene end was trimmed by 2 bases and the J gene end by 6 bases; junction bases not matched to a gene: 9. The CDR3 is CASSERQGAARNEQFF. Written as DNA, the CDR3 is TGTGCCAGCAGTGAAAGGCAGGGGGCCGCGCGCAATGAGCAGTTCTTC.

The gene calls are TRBV27 and TRBJ1-1; maybe TRBD1 (5 bases). V lost 1 base, J lost 1 base, and 10 bases lay in between. From germline, CDR1 is MNHEY and CDR2 SMNVEV (reference sequence). The CDR3 covers 15 residues. In nucleotides, the CDR3 is TGTGCCAGCAGTTTATGGGGGTCAGGGAACACTGAAGCTTTCTTT. Translation: CASSLWGSGNTEAFF.

The J gene is TRBJ1-1, the V gene TRBV5-1; D might be TRBD1 (5 bases). V lost 0 bases, J lost 4 bases, and 16 bases lay in between. This CDR3 is 16 amino acids long. Germline V gene data show CDR1 as SGHRS and CDR2 as YFSETQ. The CDR3 is CASSLAGTGTFTEAFF. The DNA for the CDR3 is TGCGCCAGCAGCTTGGCGGGGACCGGGACTTTCACTGAAGCTTTCTTT.

This clone turned up a few times. V gene TRBV9 combines with J gene TRBJ2-2, with unresolved D. From germline, CDR1 is SGDLS and CDR2 YYNGEE. Trimming cost V 4 bases and J 2 bases, with 18 bases left between them. This CDR3 contains 17 residues. The CDR3 sequence is CASSNPRADANTGELFF. In DNA, the CDR3 is TGTGCCAGCAGCAACCCAAGGGCAGACGCAAACACCGGGGAGCTGTTTTTT.

This rearrangement joins TRBV18 to TRBJ2-5; D is unclear. Germline V gene data show CDR1 as KGHSH and CDR2 as LQKENI. Trimming pared 1 base from V and 2 bases from J, leaving 14 bases between. CDR3 length: 16 residues. The CDR3 region has the DNA TGTGCCAGCTCACCACAAGCGTGGTTCGGTCAAGAGACCCAGTACTTC. Encoded protein: CASSPQAWFGQETQYF.

This sequence joins TRBV7-7 and TRBJ1-1; a possible D gene is TRBD1 (5 bases). CDR1 is SSHAT and CDR2 is FNYEAQ in the germline V gene (reference sequence). V was pared by 5 bases and J by 0 bases, with 10 bases between. This CDR3 comprises 14 residues. The CDR3 nucleotides read TGTGCCAGCAGCCCCGGGACGGTGAACACTGAAGCTTTCTTT. It is translated as CASSPGTVNTEAFF.

DNA of the CDR3: TGTGCCAGCAGTCTAGCGGGGGGGCTTCGCAATGAGCAGTTCTTC. The encoded protein is CASSLAGGLRNEQFF. This chain links TRBV5-4 with TRBJ2-1, with 12 bases fitting TRBD2. Per the germline V gene, CDR1 is SGHNT and CDR2 is YYREEE (reference sequence). The CDR3 covers 15 residues. Losses at the gene ends were 5 bases for V and 6 bases for J; bases not matched to a gene: 6.

The chain combines TRBV7-2 with TRBJ2-7; D gene unclear. The CDR3 contains 14 residues. Germline lookup yields CDR1 SGHTA and CDR2 FQGNSA. V dropped 0 bases and J dropped 1 base, with 7 bases sitting between them. CDR3 in amino acids: CASSLAGVSYEQYF. The CDR3 DNA is TGTGCCAGCAGCTTAGCAGGAGTGTCCTACGAGCAGTACTTC. Full variable domain (missing parts from reference TRBV7-2 and TRBJ2-7): GAGVSQSPSNKVTEKGKDVELRCDPISGHTALYWYRQSLGQGLEFLIYFQGNSAPDKSGLPSDRFSAERTGGSVSTLTIQRTQQEDSAVYLCASSLAGVSYEQYFGPGTRLTVT.

This chain connects TRBV5-6 to TRBJ1-2; 7 bases line up with TRBD1. Looked up from germline, CDR1 is SGHDT and CDR2 is YYEEEE. With 4 bases clipped from V and 4 bases from J, the junction kept 16 bases outside the gene matches. This CDR3 is built from 17 residues. CDR3 amino acids: CASSPLAVTGSSYGYTF. The CDR3 DNA reads TGTGCCAGCAGCCCCCTGGCCGTGACAGGGTCGAGCTATGGCTACACCTTC. The complete variable domain, with remaining parts taken from reference TRBV5-6 and TRBJ1-2, reads DAGVTQSPTHLIKTRGQQVTLRCSPKSGHDTVSWYQQALGQGPQFIFQYYEEEERQRGNFPDRFSGHQFPNYSSELNVNALLLGDSALYLCASSPLAVTGSSYGYTFGSGTRLTVV.

The V call is TRBV15, the J call TRBJ2-1; TRBD2 matches at 7 bases. V shed 1 base, J shed 5 bases, and the junction held 2 bases outside the gene matches. This CDR3 has 14 residues. CDR1 and CDR2 from the germline V gene are LNHNV and YYDKDF (reference sequence). CDR3 bases: TGTGCCACCAGCAGAGGGGACTATAACAATGAGCAGTTCTTC. This codes for CATSRGDYNNEQFF.

The gene calls are TRBV11-3 and TRBJ2-1; D perhaps matches TRBD2 (5 bases). Between the trimmed V and J ends, which lost 0 bases and 6 bases, there was a span of 15 bases. From germline, CDR1 is SGHNT and CDR2 YENEEA. The CDR3 has 16 amino acids. This chain's CDR3 is CASSLDSQRRINEQFF. The CDR3, as DNA: TGTGCCAGCAGCTTAGATAGCCAGCGGAGGATCAATGAGCAGTTCTTC.

The J gene is TRBJ2-1, the V gene TRBV6-1; 9 positions agree with TRBD2. The CDR3 runs 14 residues. The junction had 7 bases not matched to a gene; V was cut back by 9 bases and J by 4 bases. The V gene's germline CDR1 is MNHNS and CDR2 SASEGT. The CDR3: CASGLAGLYNEQFF. The CDR3, as DNA: TGTGCCAGTGGGCTAGCGGGGCTTTACAATGAGCAGTTCTTC.

The rearrangement joins TRBV19 to TRBJ2-5; possible D gene TRBD1, 6 bases. Germline V gene sequence: CDR1 LNHDA, CDR2 SQIVND (reference sequence). The CDR3 is 16 amino acids. The V end was cut by 5 bases, the J end by 4 bases, with 20 bases between. Written as DNA, the CDR3 is TGTGCCAGTAGTGCCCTACAGGGTACGAAATCAGAGACCCAGTACTTC. It is translated as CASSALQGTKSETQYF. Together with reference TRBV19 and TRBJ2-5, the CDR3 gives the full variable domain: DGGITQSPKYLFRKEGQNVTLSCEQNLNHDAMYWYRQDPGQGLRLIYYSQIVNDFQKGDIAEGYSVSREKKESFPLTVTSAQKNPTAFYLCASSALQGTKSETQYFGPGTRLLVL.

This clone was seen a handful of times. The chain uses TRBV28 and TRBJ2-7, with 9 bases matching TRBD2. Germline V CDR1 and CDR2: MDHEN, SYDVKM. This CDR3 has 14 residues. V trimming: 5 bases; J trimming: 5 bases; junction bases outside the gene matches: 7. CDR3 protein: CASSPGLAYNEQYF. The CDR3 coding sequence is TGTGCCAGCAGTCCGGGACTAGCATACAACGAGCAGTACTTC.

The chain combines TRBV9 with TRBJ2-1; D gene ambiguous. The V gene lost 0 bases and the J gene lost 0 bases, with 13 bases spanning the gap. Germline V gene data show CDR1 as SGDLS and CDR2 as YYNGEE. The CDR3 is 17 residues long. For the CDR3, the DNA is TGTGCCAGCAGCGTAGGAATGGCCCCGAGCTCCTACAATGAGCAGTTCTTC. Protein: CASSVGMAPSSYNEQFF.

The rearrangement joins TRBV7-3 to TRBJ2-7; D unclear. Germline V CDR1 and CDR2: SGHTA, FQGTGA. The CDR3 loop spans 14 amino acids. V gave up 4 bases and J gave up 2 bases, with 12 bases separating them. The CDR3 DNA reads as TGTGCCAGCAGCTACCGTAGTATGACCTACGAGCAGTACTTC. Translating gives CASSYRSMTYEQYF.

The chain is built from TRBV7-9 and TRBJ2-1; 7 nucleotides align to TRBD2. Germline lookup yields CDR1 SEHNR and CDR2 FQNEAQ (reference sequence). The CDR3 consists of 15 residues. Trimming at V came to 1 base and at J to 14 bases, leaving 14 bases not matched to a gene. This CDR3 is CASSLELGGLGPEFF. CDR3 nucleotides: TGTGCCAGCAGCTTAGAGTTGGGAGGGCTCGGCCCGGAGTTCTTC.

This clone showed up just once. The chain links TRBV6-5 to TRBJ1-4; no reliable D call. This CDR3 has 14 amino acids. Trimming removed 5 bases from V and 8 bases from J, with 15 bases in between. CDR1 is MNHEY, CDR2 SVGAGI, per germline. CDR3 DNA sequence: TGTGCCAGCAGTATCGGCGGGGTTGGGGAAAAACTGTTTTTT. It encodes CASSIGGVGEKLFF.

The CDR3 sequence is CASSWTGTSGRVQFF. For the CDR3, the DNA is TGTGCCAGCAGCTGGACCGGGACTAGCGGGAGAGTCCAGTTCTTC. The V gene is TRBV7-2, the J gene TRBJ2-1, with 14 bases matching TRBD2. This CDR3 spans 15 amino acids. V lost 4 bases, J lost 13 bases, and 9 bases stayed unmatched. CDR1 is SGHTA, CDR2 FQGNSA, per germline.

The chain links TRBV9 to TRBJ2-2; D is uncertain. Trimming stripped 1 base from V and 0 bases from J, with 16 bases between. The CDR3 covers 18 residues. The V gene's germline CDR1 is SGDLS and CDR2 YYNGEE. CDR3: CASSVIGTTRTNTGELFF. CDR3 nucleotides: TGTGCCAGCAGCGTAATTGGTACGACTCGCACGAACACCGGGGAGCTGTTTTTT.

J is TRBJ2-1 and V is TRBV5-1; 13 nucleotides agree with TRBD2. Germline-derived CDR1 and CDR2 are SGHRS and YFSETQ. This CDR3 has 18 residues. The V segment lost 7 bases and the J segment 10 bases; nucleotides outside the gene matches: 20. DNA for the CDR3: TGCGCCAGCCGGAGGACTAGCGGGAGAGGGAGCGGGGACACGGAGCAGTTCTTC. This sequence encodes CASRRTSGRGSGDTEQFF.

In its sample, this clone was seen once. The chain has TRBV6-6 and TRBJ2-7; maybe TRBD2 (5 bases). The CDR3 consists of 15 residues. Trimming removed 5 bases at V and 0 bases at J, with 14 bases between. Looked up from germline, CDR1 is MNHNY and CDR2 is SVGAGI (reference sequence). The CDR3 here is CASSPRVASSYEQYF. The CDR3 nucleotides read TGTGCCAGCAGTCCCCGGGTAGCGAGCTCCTACGAGCAGTACTTC.

This sequence joins TRBV6-5 and TRBJ2-5; 11 positions agree with TRBD1. The CDR3 extends over 14 amino acids. The germline V gene encodes CDR1 MNHEY and CDR2 SVGAGI. After removal of 6 bases from V and 7 bases from J, the junction contained 7 bases not matched to a gene. The CDR3 sequence: CASSVPGQGVTQYF. The CDR3, as DNA: TGTGCCAGCAGCGTGCCGGGACAGGGGGTGACCCAGTACTTC.

This clone has more than one count but fewer than ten. CDR3: CASSLAGQSSYNSPLHF. The CDR3 DNA reads TGTGCCAGCAGTTTAGCAGGACAGAGCTCCTATAATTCACCCCTCCACTTT. The V call is TRBV27, the J call TRBJ1-6, with D perhaps TRBD1 (6 bases). CDR1 MNHEY and CDR2 SMNVEV come from the germline V gene (reference sequence). The CDR3 extends over 17 amino acids. V lost 2 bases to trimming and J lost 0 bases, with 11 bases between them.